This T cell receptor (beta chain) was recovered during a study of blood T cell repertoires in COVID-19. TCRdb keeps only in-frame clones here, not all; method: immunoSEQ multiplex PCR. The table has approximately 330,000 clones, roughly 87% seen once. The CDR3 is 15 amino acids. CDR1 and CDR2 from the germline V gene are SEHNR and FQNEAQ (reference sequence). Trimming removed 5 bases at V and 0 bases at J, with 12 bases between. Material: peripheral blood. This receptor was identified in a young man with COVID-19, enrolled during active disease. The chain carries TRBV7-9 and TRBJ2-3, with D possibly TRBD1 on 5 matching bases. In DNA form, the CDR3 reads TGTGCCAGCAGCCCAAGGGGAACTAGCACAGATACGCAGTATTTT. Its protein product is CASSPRGTSTDTQYF.